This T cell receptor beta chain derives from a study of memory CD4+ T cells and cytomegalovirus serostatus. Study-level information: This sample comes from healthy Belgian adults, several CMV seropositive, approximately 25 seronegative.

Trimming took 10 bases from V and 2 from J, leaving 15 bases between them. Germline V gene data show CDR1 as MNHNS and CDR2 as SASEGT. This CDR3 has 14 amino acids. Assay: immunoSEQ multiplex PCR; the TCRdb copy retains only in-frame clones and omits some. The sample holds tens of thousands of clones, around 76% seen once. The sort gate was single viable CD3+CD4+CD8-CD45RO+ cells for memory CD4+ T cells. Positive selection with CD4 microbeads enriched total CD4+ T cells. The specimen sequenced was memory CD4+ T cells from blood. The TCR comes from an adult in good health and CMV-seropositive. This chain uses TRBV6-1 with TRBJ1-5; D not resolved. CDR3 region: CATAVLVGNQPQHF. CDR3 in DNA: TGTGCCACTGCCGTGTTGGTGGGCAATCAGCCCCAGCATTTT.